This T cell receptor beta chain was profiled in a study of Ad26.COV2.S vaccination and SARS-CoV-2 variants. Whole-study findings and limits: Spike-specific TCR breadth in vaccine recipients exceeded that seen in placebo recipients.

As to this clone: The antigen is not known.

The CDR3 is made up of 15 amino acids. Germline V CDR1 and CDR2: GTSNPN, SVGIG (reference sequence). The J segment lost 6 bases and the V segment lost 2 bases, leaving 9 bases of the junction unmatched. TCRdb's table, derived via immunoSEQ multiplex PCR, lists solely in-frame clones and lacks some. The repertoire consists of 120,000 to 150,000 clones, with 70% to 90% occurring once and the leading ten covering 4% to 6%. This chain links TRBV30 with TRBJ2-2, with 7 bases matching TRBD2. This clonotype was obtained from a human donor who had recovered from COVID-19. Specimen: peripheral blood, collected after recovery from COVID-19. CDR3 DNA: TGTGCCTGGAGTACGGCCCCAAGCGGGGCCGGGGAGCTGTTTTTT. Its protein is CAWSTAPSGAGELFF.